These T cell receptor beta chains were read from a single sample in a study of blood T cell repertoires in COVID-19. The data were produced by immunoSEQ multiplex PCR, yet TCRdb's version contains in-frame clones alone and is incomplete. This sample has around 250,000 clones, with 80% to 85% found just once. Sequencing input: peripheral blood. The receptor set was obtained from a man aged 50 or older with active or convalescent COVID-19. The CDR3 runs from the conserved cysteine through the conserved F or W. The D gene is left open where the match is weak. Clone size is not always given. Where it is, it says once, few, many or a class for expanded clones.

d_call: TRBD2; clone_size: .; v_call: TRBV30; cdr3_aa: CAGARTSGGAGTQYF
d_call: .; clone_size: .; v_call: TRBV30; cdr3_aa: CAWRMRGQETQYF
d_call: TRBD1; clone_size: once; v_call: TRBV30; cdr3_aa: CACRQGNTEAFF
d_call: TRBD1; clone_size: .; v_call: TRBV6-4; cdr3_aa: CASSDSSRTGYSPLHF
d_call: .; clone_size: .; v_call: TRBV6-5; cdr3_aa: CASRRTDQETQYF
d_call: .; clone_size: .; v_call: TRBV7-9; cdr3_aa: CASSSRGNTIYF
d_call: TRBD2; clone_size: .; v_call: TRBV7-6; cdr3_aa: CASSSFGGGPDTQYF
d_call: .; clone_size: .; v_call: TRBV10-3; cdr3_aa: CAISDFGVQSPLHF
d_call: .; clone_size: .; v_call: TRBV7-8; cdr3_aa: CASSLREGYQPQHF
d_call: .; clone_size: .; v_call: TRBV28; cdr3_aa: CASSPANYGYTF
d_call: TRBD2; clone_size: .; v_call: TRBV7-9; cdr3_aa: CASSSPGTSGYATDTQYF
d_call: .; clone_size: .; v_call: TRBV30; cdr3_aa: CAWSPWGTPPNYGYTF
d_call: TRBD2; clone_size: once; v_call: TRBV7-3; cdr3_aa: CASSLKPGLAGVSEQFF
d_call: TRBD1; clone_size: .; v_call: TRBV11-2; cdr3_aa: CASSSIRLGGRLDNSPLHF